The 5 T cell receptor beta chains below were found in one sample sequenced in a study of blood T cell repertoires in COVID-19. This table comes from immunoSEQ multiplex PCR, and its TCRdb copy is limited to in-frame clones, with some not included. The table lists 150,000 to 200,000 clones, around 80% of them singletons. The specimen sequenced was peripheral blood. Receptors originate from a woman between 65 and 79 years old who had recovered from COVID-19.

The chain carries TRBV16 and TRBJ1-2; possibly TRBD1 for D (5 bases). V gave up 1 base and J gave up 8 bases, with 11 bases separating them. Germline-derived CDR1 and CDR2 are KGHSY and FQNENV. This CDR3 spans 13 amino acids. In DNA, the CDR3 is TGTGCCAGCAGCCAATTGTCGGGGGTAGGCTACACCTTC. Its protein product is CASSQLSGVGYTF. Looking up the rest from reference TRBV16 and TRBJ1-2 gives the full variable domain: GEEVAQTPKHLVRGEGQKAKLYCAPIKGHSYVFWYQQVLKNEFKFLISFQNENVFDETGMPKERFSAKCLPNSPCSLEIQATKLEDSAVYFCASSQLSGVGYTFGSGTRLTVV.

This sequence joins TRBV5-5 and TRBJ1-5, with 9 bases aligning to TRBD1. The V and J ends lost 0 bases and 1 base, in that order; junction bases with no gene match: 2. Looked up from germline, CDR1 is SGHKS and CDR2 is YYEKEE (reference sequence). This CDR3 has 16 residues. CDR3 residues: CASSLGGTGSNQPQHF. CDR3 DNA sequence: TGTGCCAGCAGCTTGGGCGGGACAGGGAGCAATCAGCCCCAGCATTTT. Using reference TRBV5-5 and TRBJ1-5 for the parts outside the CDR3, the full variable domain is DAGVTQSPTHLIKTRGQQVTLRCSPISGHKSVSWYQQVLGQGPQFIFQYYEKEERGRGNFPDRFSARQFPNYSSELNVNALLLGDSALYLCASSLGGTGSNQPQHFGDGTRLSIL.

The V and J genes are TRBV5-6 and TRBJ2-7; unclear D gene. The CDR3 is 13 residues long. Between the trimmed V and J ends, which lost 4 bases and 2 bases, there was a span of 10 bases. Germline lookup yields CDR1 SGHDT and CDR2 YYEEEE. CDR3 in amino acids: CASSLDPAYEQYF. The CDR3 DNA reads TGTGCCAGCAGCCTCGATCCGGCCTACGAGCAGTACTTC.

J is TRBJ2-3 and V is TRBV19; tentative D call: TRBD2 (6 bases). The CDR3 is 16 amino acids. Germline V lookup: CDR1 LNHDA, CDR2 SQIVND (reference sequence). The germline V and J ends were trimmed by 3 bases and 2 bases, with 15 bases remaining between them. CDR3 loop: CASSIWEASATDTQYF. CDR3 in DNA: TGTGCCAGTAGTATTTGGGAGGCCTCAGCCACAGATACGCAGTATTTT.

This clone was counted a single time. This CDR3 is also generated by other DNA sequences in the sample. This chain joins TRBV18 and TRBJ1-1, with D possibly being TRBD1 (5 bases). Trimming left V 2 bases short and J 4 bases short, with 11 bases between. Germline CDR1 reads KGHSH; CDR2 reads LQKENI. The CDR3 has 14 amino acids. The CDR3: CASSPGQGGTEAFF. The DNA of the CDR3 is TGTGCCAGCTCACCAGGCCAGGGTGGCACTGAAGCTTTCTTT.